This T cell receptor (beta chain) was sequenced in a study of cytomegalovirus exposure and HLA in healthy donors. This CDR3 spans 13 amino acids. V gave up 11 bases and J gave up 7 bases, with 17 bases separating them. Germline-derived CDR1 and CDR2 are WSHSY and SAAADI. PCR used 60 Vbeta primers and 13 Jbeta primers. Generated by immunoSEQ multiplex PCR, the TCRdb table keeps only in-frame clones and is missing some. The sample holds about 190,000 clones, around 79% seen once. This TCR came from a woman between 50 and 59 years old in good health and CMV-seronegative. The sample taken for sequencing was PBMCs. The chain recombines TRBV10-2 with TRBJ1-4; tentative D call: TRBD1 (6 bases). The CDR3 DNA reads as TGCGCCGCAAGCGCGGACAGACTTGAAAAACTGTTTTTT. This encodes CAASADRLEKLFF.